Listed below are T cell receptor beta chains from one sample, sequenced in a study of beta chain features in type 1 diabetes. TCRdb keeps only in-frame clones here, not all; method: immunoSEQ multiplex PCR. Altogether 350,000 to 400,000 clones are present, less than 15% being singletons, with the ten largest covering approximately 0.019%. Sequences were obtained from naive CD4+ T cells from blood. These receptors were taken from a woman aged 18-30 years in good health. Both conserved end residues are part of each CDR3. A D gene is named only where the DNA matches it firmly. Clone size is given for some rows only: seen once, a few or many times, or a class if the clone is expanded.

v_gene,abundance,d_gene,j_gene,CDR3nt,CDR3aa
TRBV12-1,-,-,TRBJ1-5,TGTGCCAGCGGCCCGACAGGGGTTGGCAATCAGCCCCAGCATTTT,CASGPTGVGNQPQHF
TRBV9,-,TRBD1,TRBJ2-5,TGTGCCAGCAGCGGGGGACAGGGGAGGGAGACCCAGTACTTC,CASSGGQGRETQYF
TRBV5-6,-,-,TRBJ2-3,TGTGCCAGCAGCGCGCGCGGGACTGGCACAGATACGCAGTATTTT,CASSARGTGTDTQYF
TRBV12-5,-,-,TRBJ1-2,TGTGCTAGTGGTGGATCCAACACAGGGTATGGCTACACCTTC,CASGGSNTGYGYTF
TRBV6-1,few,TRBD2,TRBJ2-3,TGTGCCAGCACTACTAGCGGGAGCTCAGATACGCAGTATTTT,CASTTSGSSDTQYF
TRBV15,few,-,TRBJ2-7,TGTGCCACCAGCAGAGATCGCGAGGCTCGCTACGAGCAGTACTTC,CATSRDREARYEQYF
TRBV18,-,TRBD2,TRBJ2-5,TGTGCCAGCTCTACCCTGGCGGGAGCGGTCGAGACCCAGTACTTC,CASSTLAGAVETQYF
TRBV15,-,-,TRBJ2-1,TGTGCCACCAGCAGAGGGAATAGCCACTCCTACAATGAGCAGTTCTTC,CATSRGNSHSYNEQFF
TRBV30,-,TRBD1,TRBJ2-7,TGTGCCTGGAGGTATGACAGGGGATCCTACGAGCAGTACTTC,CAWRYDRGSYEQYF
TRBV4-3,-,-,TRBJ2-6,TGCGCCAGCAGCCAAGTAACAGGGAGCGGGGCCAACGTCCTGACTTTC,CASSQVTGSGANVLTF
TRBV2,once,TRBD2,TRBJ2-3,TGTGCCAGCAGCCAGGCGCGGGGGGCCGAATATTTT,CASSQARGAEYF
TRBV5-1,-,-,TRBJ2-5,TGCGCCAGCAGCTTGGAGGCTAGTCTAAGTCTCGGGACCCAGTACTTC,CASSLEASLSLGTQYF
TRBV4-1,few,-,TRBJ1-2,TGCGCCAGCAGCCAAGACATCCGCTACACCTTC,CASSQDIRYTF
TRBV11-2,-,TRBD2,TRBJ2-1,TGTGCCAGCAGCGAATATGTTAGCGGGCTTGCCTACAATGAGCAGTTCTTC,CASSEYVSGLAYNEQFF
TRBV7-2,few,TRBD2,TRBJ2-1,TGTGCCAGCAGGATCGCAGCGGGAAATGAGCAGTTCTTC,CASRIAAGNEQFF
TRBV7-2,-,-,TRBJ2-1,TGTGCCAGCAGCTTAGGGCTAGCGCCCTACAATGAGCAGTTCTTC,CASSLGLAPYNEQFF
TRBV11-2,few,-,TRBJ2-2,TGTGCCAGCAGCTTAAGAGAGACAGTCCACACCGGGGAGCTGTTTTTT,CASSLRETVHTGELFF
TRBV14,-,-,TRBJ2-5,TGTGCCAGCAGCCAAGATTTATTCCAAGAGACCCAGTACTTC,CASSQDLFQETQYF
TRBV7-2,-,TRBD2,TRBJ2-7,TGTGCCAGTGCTTTTGGGGGAGGGAACTACGAGCAGTACTTC,CASAFGGGNYEQYF
TRBV28,few,-,TRBJ2-7,TGTGCCAGCAGCCGTGACACGTACGAGCAGTACTTC,CASSRDTYEQYF
TRBV30,few,TRBD2,TRBJ2-5,TGTGCCTGGAGTGTACGCGGCCTAGCGGGGACGGGAGAGACCCAGTACTTC,CAWSVRGLAGTGETQYF
TRBV30,-,TRBD1,TRBJ2-5,TGTGCCTGGGGACAGGGCCCTGAGACCCAGTACTTC,CAWGQGPETQYF
TRBV27,-,-,TRBJ2-5,TGTGCCAGCAGTCCCTGGACTGGAGGAGAGACCCAGTACTTC,CASSPWTGGETQYF
TRBV30,-,-,TRBJ1-2,TGTGCCTGGAGTACGCAGGTTAACTATGGCTACACCTTC,CAWSTQVNYGYTF
TRBV18,-,TRBD2,TRBJ2-3,TGTGCCAGCTCATACGGAGCGGGAGCAGATACGCAGTATTTT,CASSYGAGADTQYF
TRBV10-3,few,TRBD1,TRBJ2-7,TGTGCCATCAGTGAACCCGGACAGGGTGCGGTGAGCGAGCAGTACTTC,CAISEPGQGAVSEQYF
TRBV30,-,TRBD2,TRBJ2-1,TGTGCCTGGAGGCTAGCGGGTTCCTACAATGAGCAGTTCTTC,CAWRLAGSYNEQFF
TRBV19,few,TRBD2,TRBJ2-1,TGTGCCAGTAGTCGCTACCCGTCGACTAGCGGAACCTACAATGAGCAGTTCTTC,CASSRYPSTSGTYNEQFF
TRBV5-1,few,TRBD2,TRBJ2-1,TGCGCCAGCAGCATCCCCAGCGGGAGAAGCAATGAGCAGTTCTTC,CASSIPSGRSNEQFF
TRBV2,-,TRBD2,TRBJ2-3,TGTGCCAGCAGGGTGCGGGAGGGCCAGTATTCAGATACGCAGTATTTT,CASRVREGQYSDTQYF